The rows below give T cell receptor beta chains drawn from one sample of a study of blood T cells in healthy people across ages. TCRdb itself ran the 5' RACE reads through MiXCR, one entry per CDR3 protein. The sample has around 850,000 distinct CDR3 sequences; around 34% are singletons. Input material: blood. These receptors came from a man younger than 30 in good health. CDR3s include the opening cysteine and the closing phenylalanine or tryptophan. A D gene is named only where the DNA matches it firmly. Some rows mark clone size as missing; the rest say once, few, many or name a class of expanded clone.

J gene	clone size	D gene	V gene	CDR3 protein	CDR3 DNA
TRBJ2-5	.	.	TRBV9	CASSINGGPRETQYF	TGTGCCAGCAGCATTAACGGGGGCCCCCGAGAGACCCAGTACTTC
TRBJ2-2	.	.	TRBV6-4	CASSDSMGNTGELFF	TGTGCCAGCAGTGACTCGATGGGGAACACCGGGGAGCTGTTTTTT
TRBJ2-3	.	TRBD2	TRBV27	CASEASGGNPFTQYF	TGTGCCAGCGAAGCAAGCGGGGGGAACCCGTTCACGCAGTATTTT
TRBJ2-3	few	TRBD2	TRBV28	CASSLHGGGSTDTQYF	TGTGCCAGCAGCCTTCACGGGGGGGGGAGCACAGATACGCAGTATTTT
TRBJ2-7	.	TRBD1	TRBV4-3	CASSQDLGGAYNEQYF	TGCGCCAGCAGCCAAGATCTAGGGGGCGCCTACAATGAGCAGTACTTC
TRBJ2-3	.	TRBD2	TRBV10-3	CAISEPVGPLREESTDTQYF	TGTGCCATCAGTGAGCCCGTGGGCCCTTTGCGGGAGGAAAGCACAGATACGCAGTATTTT
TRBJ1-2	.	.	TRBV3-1	CASSQDSGRPSYGYTF	TGTGCCAGCAGCCAAGACTCCGGCAGGCCCTCCTATGGCTACACCTTC
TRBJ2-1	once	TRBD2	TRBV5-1	CASSSGGADNEQFF	TGCGCCAGCAGCTCCGGGGGGGCGGACAATGAGCAGTTCTTC
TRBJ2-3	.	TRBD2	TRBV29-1	CSGETGTSGADTQYF	TGCAGCGGAGAAACCGGGACTAGCGGGGCAGATACGCAGTATTTT
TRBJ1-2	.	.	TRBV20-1	CSASSGTLVGYTF	TGCAGTGCTAGTTCCGGGACCCTGGTGGGCTACACCTTC
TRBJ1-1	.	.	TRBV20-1	CSATRGPPRGEAFF	TGCAGTGCTACCCGAGGGCCCCCTCGAGGTGAAGCTTTCTTT
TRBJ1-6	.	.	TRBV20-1	CSASGQGWDSPLHF	TGCAGTGCTAGCGGGCAGGGCTGGGATTCACCCCTCCACTTT
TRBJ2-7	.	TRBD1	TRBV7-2	CASSSDRGLYYEQYF	TGTGCCAGCAGCTCCGACAGGGGGCTCTACTACGAGCAGTACTTC
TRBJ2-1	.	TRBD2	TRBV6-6	CASTLASGYNEQFF	TGTGCCAGCACGCTGGCTAGCGGGTACAATGAGCAGTTCTTC
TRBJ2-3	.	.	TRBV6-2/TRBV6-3	CASSYIRADTQYF	TGTGCCAGCAGTTATATTCGGGCAGATACGCAGTATTTT
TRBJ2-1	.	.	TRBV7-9	CASSARNEQFF	TGTGCCAGCAGCGCCCGTAATGAGCAGTTCTTC
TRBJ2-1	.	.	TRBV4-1	CASSQEVGALPGEQFF	TGCGCCAGCAGCCAAGAAGTGGGGGCCCTCCCGGGTGAGCAGTTCTTC
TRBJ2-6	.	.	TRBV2	CASSPDLAGANVLTF	TGTGCCAGCAGCCCCGACCTGGCCGGGGCCAACGTCCTGACTTTC
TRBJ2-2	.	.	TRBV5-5	CASNVIIGTGELFF	TGTGCCAGCAACGTGATTATAGGGACCGGGGAGCTGTTTTTT
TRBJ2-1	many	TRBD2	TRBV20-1	CSASRSSGGAREQFF	TGCAGTGCTTCCCGGAGTAGCGGGGGCGCCAGGGAGCAGTTCTTC
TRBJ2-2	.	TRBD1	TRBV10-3	CAIGGIGTGGILNTGELFF	TGTGCCATCGGGGGGATCGGGACAGGGGGAATCTTGAACACCGGGGAGCTGTTTTTT
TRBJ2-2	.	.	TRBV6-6	CASRPGGPYRTGELFF	TGTGCCAGCAGGCCCGGGGGCCCTTACCGCACCGGGGAGCTGTTTTTT
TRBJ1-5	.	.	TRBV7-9	CASSPLRDQPQHF	TGTGCCAGCAGCCCACTTCGAGATCAGCCCCAGCATTTT
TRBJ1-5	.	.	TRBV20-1	CSVPLLGTLNQPQHF	TGCAGTGTTCCACTCCTCGGGACACTAAATCAGCCCCAGCATTTT
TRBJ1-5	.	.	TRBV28	CASSFSDRTHQPQHF	TGTGCCAGCAGTTTCTCTGATAGGACTCATCAGCCCCAGCATTTT
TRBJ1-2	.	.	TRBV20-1	CRASVGYTF	TGCAGGGCTAGTGTCGGCTACACCTTC
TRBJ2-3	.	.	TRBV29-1	CSLRKGVEDTQYF	TGCAGCTTAAGGAAGGGAGTGGAAGATACGCAGTATTTT
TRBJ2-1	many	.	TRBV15	CATSTKAKDEQFF	TGTGCCACCAGCACAAAGGCGAAAGATGAGCAGTTCTTC
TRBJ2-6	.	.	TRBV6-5	CATAWAGVTGANVLTF	TGTGCCACCGCCTGGGCAGGGGTTACTGGGGCCAACGTCCTGACTTTC
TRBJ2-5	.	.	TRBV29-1	CSVDAELGTQYF	TGCAGCGTTGACGCGGAGCTGGGGACCCAGTACTTC
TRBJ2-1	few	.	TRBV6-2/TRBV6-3	CASQTGTYNEQFF	TGTGCCAGCCAGACAGGAACATACAATGAGCAGTTCTTC
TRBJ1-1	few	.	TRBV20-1	CSASTGKKAFF	TGCAGTGCTAGCACAGGGAAAAAAGCTTTCTTT
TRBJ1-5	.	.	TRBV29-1	CSVEDRDQPQHF	TGCAGCGTTGAAGATCGGGATCAGCCCCAGCATTTT
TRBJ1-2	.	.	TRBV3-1	CASSQSRGCGYTF	TGTGCCAGCAGCCAAAGTCGAGGGTGCGGCTACACCTTC
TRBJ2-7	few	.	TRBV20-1	CSARSQERTSYNEQYF	TGCAGTGCTAGATCGCAGGAGCGGACCTCCTACAATGAGCAGTACTTC
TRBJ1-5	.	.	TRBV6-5	CASSYSGFKNWPQHF	TGTGCCAGCAGTTACTCGGGTTTTAAGAATTGGCCCCAGCATTTT
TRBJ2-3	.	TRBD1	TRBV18	CASSPSGTGAGDTQYF	TGTGCCAGCTCACCTTCCGGGACAGGGGCCGGAGATACGCAGTATTTT
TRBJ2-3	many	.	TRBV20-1	CSAPQRAFDTQYF	TGCAGTGCCCCACAAAGGGCATTCGATACGCAGTATTTT
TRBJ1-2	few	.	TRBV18	CASSPPINSNYGYTF	TGTGCCAGCTCACCACCGATCAACTCTAACTATGGCTACACCTTC
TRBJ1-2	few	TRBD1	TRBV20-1	CSATARGRDYGYTF	TGCAGTGCAACGGCAAGGGGGCGCGACTATGGCTACACCTTC
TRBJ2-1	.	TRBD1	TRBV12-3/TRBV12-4	CASSLTPGTGWVRSYNEQFF	TGTGCCAGCAGTTTAACCCCCGGGACAGGGTGGGTTCGTTCCTACAATGAGCAGTTCTTC
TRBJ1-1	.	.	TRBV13	CASNPRGVYTEAFF	TGTGCCAGCAACCCGAGGGGAGTTTATACTGAAGCTTTCTTT
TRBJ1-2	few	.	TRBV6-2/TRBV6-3	CASSYRYGYTF	TGTGCCAGCAGTTATCGGTATGGCTACACCTTC
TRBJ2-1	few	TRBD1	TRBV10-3	CAIKGGEGEQFF	TGTGCCATCAAAGGGGGCGAGGGTGAGCAGTTCTTC
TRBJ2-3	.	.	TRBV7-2	CASSVIVVDTQYF	TGTGCCAGCAGCGTAATTGTGGTAGATACGCAGTATTTT
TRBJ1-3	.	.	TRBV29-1	CSAVAGVGNTIYF	TGCAGCGCCGTCGCGGGGGTTGGAAACACCATATATTTT
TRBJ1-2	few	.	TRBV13	CASSLGGFTGGYTF	TGTGCCAGCAGCTTAGGCGGGTTCACGGGGGGCTACACCTTC
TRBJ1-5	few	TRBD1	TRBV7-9	CASSNRGNQPQHF	TGTGCCAGCAGCAACAGGGGTAATCAGCCCCAGCATTTT
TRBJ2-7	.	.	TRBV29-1	CSVSKLLTGGYEQYF	TGCAGCGTCTCAAAACTGTTGACAGGCGGGTACGAGCAGTACTTC